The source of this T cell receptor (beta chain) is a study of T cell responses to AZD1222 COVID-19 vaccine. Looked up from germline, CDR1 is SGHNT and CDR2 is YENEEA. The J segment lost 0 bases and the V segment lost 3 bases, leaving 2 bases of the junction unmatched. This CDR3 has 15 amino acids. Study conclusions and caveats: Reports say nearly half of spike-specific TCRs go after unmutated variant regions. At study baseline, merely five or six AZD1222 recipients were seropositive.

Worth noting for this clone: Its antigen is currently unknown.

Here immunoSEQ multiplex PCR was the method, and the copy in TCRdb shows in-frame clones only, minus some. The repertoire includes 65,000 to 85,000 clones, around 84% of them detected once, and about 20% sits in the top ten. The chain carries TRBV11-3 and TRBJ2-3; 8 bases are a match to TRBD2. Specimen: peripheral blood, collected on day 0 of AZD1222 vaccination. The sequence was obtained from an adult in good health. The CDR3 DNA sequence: TGTGCCAGCAGCTTTAGCGGGGTTAGCACAGATACGCAGTATTTT. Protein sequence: CASSFSGVSTDTQYF.